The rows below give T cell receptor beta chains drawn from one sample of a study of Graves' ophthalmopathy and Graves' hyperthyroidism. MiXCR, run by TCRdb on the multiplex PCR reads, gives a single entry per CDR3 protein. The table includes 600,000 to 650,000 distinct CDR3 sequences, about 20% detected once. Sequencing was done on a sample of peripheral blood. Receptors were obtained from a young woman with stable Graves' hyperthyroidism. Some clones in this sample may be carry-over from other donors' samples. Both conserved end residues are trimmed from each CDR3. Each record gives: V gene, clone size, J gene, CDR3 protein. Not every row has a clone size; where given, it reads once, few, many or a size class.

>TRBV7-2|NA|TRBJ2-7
ASRGVLSYEQY
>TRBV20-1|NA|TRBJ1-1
SATRQMNTEAF
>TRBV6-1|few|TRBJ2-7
ASTPGAGAAYEQY
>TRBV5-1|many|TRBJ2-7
ASSLDSFFYEQY
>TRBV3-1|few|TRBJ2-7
ASSQLAGAVGEQY
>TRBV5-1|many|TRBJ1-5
ASSPEVGSNQPQH
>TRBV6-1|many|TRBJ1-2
ASRPGEVSNYGYT
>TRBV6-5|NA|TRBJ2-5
ASSFRRLAGQTQY
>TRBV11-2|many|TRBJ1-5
ASSQGWSNQPQH
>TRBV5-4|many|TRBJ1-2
ASSLQQGNYGYT
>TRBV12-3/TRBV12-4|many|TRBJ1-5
ASRGDNSNQPQH
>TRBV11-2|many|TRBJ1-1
ASSRRAPSGVSEAF
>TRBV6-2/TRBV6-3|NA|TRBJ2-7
ASSAPGQGKDQPHYEQY
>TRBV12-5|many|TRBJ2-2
ASGLRQGARLKGEGELF
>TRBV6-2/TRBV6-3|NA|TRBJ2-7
ASSYSRTVSSYEQY
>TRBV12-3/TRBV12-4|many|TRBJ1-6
ASSLGGSSYNSPLH
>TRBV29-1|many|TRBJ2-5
SVEVPRERWRETQY
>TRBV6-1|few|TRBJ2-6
ASSQGGGPGANVLT
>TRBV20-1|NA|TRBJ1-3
SAREGDRGAYTIY
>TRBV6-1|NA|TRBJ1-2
ASSEGTGRNGYT
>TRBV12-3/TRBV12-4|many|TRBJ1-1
ASTPGLNTEAF
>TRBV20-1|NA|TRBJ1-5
SARYLAGSNQPQH
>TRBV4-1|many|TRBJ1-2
ASSLRRARSYT
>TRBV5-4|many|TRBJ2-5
ASSLHPGQGETQY
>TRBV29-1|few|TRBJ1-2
SVVGQGAFGYGYT
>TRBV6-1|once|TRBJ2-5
ASSVDRSSETQY
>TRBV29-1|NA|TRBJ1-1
SVSGENLSTEAF
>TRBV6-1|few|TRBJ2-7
ASTALISSYEQY
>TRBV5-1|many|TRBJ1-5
ASSLDENQPQH
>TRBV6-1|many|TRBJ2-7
ASRSGEGIYEQY
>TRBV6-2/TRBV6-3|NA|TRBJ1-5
ASRDRAGQPQH
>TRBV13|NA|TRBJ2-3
ASSLGLAGSDTQY
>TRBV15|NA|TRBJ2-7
ATSRVSQGKYEQY
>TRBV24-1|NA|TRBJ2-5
ATSDPVGGLQETQY
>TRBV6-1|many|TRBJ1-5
ASSALDRAGQPQH
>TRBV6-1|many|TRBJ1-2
ASSRNKGGYT
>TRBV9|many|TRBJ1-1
ASSGTQGMNTEAF
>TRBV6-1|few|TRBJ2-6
DSKRSPSSGANVLT
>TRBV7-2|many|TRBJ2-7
ASSFGLAFEQY
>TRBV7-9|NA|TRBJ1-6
ASTFIGVGTTASPLH
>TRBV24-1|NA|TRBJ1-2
ATSDGTGYYGYT
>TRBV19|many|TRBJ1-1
ASSIWRGEAF